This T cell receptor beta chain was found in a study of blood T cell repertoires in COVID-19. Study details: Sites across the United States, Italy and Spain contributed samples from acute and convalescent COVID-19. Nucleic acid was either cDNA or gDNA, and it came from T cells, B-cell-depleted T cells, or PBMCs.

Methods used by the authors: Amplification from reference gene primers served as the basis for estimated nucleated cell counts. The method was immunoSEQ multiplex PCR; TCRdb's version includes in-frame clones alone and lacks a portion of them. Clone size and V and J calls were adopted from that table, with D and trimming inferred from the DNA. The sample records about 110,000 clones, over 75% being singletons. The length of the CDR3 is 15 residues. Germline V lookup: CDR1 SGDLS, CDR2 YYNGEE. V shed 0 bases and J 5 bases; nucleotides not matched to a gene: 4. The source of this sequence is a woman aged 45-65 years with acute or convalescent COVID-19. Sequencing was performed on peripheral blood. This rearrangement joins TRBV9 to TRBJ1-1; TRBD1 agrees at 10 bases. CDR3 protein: CASSVGDRGWTEAFF. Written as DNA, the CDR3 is TGTGCCAGCAGCGTAGGGGACAGGGGATGGACTGAAGCTTTCTTT.